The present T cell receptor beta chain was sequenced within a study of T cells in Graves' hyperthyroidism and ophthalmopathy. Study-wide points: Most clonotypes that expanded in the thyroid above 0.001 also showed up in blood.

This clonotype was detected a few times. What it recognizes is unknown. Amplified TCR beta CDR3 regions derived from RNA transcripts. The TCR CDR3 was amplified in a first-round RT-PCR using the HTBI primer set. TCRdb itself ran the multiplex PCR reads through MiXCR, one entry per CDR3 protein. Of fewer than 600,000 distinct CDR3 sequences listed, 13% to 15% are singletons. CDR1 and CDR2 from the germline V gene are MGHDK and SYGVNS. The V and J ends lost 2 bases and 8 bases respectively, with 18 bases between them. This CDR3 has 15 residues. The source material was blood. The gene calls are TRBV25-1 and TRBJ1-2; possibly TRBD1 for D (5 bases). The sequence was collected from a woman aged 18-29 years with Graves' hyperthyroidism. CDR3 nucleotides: TGTGCCAGCAGTGAAGAATCCGGGGCGACTTCGGGCTACACCTTC. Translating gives CASSEESGATSGYTF.